The 24 T cell receptor beta chains reported below all come from one sample, sequenced in a study of CD8+CD57+ T cells in acquired aplastic anemia. Profiles of TCR beta VDJ and CDR3 were generated from a genomic DNA template. TCRdb analysed the reads with MiXCR anew, one entry per CDR3 protein. The table lists about 210,000 distinct CDR3 sequences, around 63% of them singletons, with about 29% in the top ten. Sample: sorted CD4+, CD8+, or CD8+CD57+ T cells (not recorded which) from PBMCs. The source of these receptors is a human donor in good health.

This sequence joins TRBV10-3 and TRBJ2-7; 7 bases map to TRBD1. The CDR3 has 15 amino acids. Germline CDR1 ENHRY, CDR2 SYGVKD. V was clipped by 3 bases and J by 4 bases; unmatched bases: 9. In nucleotides, the CDR3 is TGTGCCATCAGTGAACTAGGGACAGAGACATACGAGCAGTACTTC. This codes for CAISELGTETYEQYF.

This chain uses TRBV15 with TRBJ2-7; 7 nucleotides match TRBD1. The germline V gene has CDR1 LNHNV and CDR2 YYDKDF (reference sequence). This CDR3 comprises 15 residues. Trimming took 5 bases from V and 2 from J; bases not matched to a gene: 9. The CDR3 region is CATSPRLGQTYEQYF. The CDR3 DNA reads as TGTGCCACCAGCCCTCGCTTGGGACAGACCTACGAGCAGTACTTC.

The sample holds many counts of this clonotype. The CDR3 bases are TGTGCCAGTAGTATCAGGGGCTCCTACAATGAGCAGTTCTTC. Its protein is CASSIRGSYNEQFF. The gene calls are TRBV19 and TRBJ2-1, with a weak D call TRBD1 (6 bases). The CDR3 covers 14 residues. Germline-derived CDR1 and CDR2 are LNHDA and SQIVND (reference sequence). Trimming stripped 3 bases from V and 0 bases from J, with 6 bases between.

V is TRBV10-3 and J is TRBJ2-3; D possibly corresponds to TRBD1 (6 bases). The CDR3 runs to 15 residues. The V gene's germline CDR1 is ENHRY and CDR2 SYGVKD. V was trimmed by 8 bases and J by 4 bases, leaving 19 bases between them. CDR3 coding DNA: TGTGCCATCTCTTGGGACAAAGCAAGCGCAGATACGCAGTATTTT. This encodes CAISWDKASADTQYF.

A note on this clonotype: The conserved final phenylalanine or tryptophan is absent from the CDR3, which likely points to a read error. The genes are TRBV6-2 or TRBV6-3 and TRBJ1-1; D may be TRBD1 (5 bases). V was trimmed by 4 bases and J by 6 bases, leaving 15 bases between them. The CDR3 has 14 amino acids. CDR1 and CDR2 from the germline V gene are MNHEY and SVGEGT. CDR3 in DNA: TGTGCCAGCAGTTCGGGACTCATGAGGGCTGAAGCTTTCCTT. Translation gives CASSSGLMRAEAFL.

This rearrangement joins TRBV11-3 to TRBJ1-6, with 7 bases fitting TRBD1. This CDR3 contains 16 residues. The junction had 7 bases not matched to a gene; V was cut back by 1 base and J by 7 bases. CDR1 and CDR2 (germline): SGHNT, YENEEA. The CDR3: CASSLASDRDNSPLHF. CDR3 in DNA: TGTGCCAGCAGCTTAGCTAGCGACAGGGACAATTCACCCCTCCACTTT.

This clonotype was seen many times. This rearrangement joins TRBV10-3 to TRBJ1-1; TRBD1 is a possible D gene (5 bases). V was shortened by 7 bases and J by 1 base, with 13 bases between the two germline ends. This CDR3 region has 14 residues. Germline assignment: CDR1 ENHRY and CDR2 SYGVKD. CDR3 protein: CAINVEGENTEAFF. The CDR3, as DNA: TGTGCCATCAACGTGGAAGGGGAGAACACTGAAGCTTTCTTT.

The chain carries TRBV4-3 and TRBJ2-1; D uncertain. Germline lookup yields CDR1 LGHNA and CDR2 YSLEER. This CDR3 is 15 amino acids long. V dropped 1 base and J dropped 10 bases, with 17 bases sitting between them. The CDR3 DNA sequence: TGCGCCAGCAGCCAAGCTTCGGACGGCAGCTACGAGCAGTTCTTC. This gives the protein CASSQASDGSYEQFF.

V is TRBV19 and J is TRBJ1-1, with 8 bases aligning to TRBD1. The CDR3 length is 14 residues. CDR1 is LNHDA and CDR2 is SQIVND in the germline V gene (reference sequence). J was trimmed by 0 bases and V by 10 bases; bases with no gene match: 7. This CDR3 reads CATHSDRVNTEAFF. Written as DNA, the CDR3 is TGTGCCACCCACTCGGACAGGGTGAACACTGAAGCTTTCTTT.

The CDR3: CASSLVSAGEQYF. Here the CDR3 DNA reads TGTGCCAGCAGCTTAGTCTCAGCCGGCGAGCAGTACTTC. The chain uses TRBV7-2 and TRBJ2-7; D unresolved. The CDR3 contains 13 residues. Per the germline V gene, CDR1 is SGHTA and CDR2 is FQGNSA. The V and J ends lost 1 base and 6 bases respectively, with 10 bases between them.

The chain is built from TRBV11-3 and TRBJ2-1; D possibly matches TRBD1 or TRBD2 (5 bases each). Trimming removed 5 bases from V and 2 bases from J, with 13 bases in between. Germline-derived CDR1 and CDR2 are SGHNT and YENEEA. The CDR3 length is 15 residues. In DNA form, the CDR3 reads TGTGCCAGCAGCCCCGAGGGGTTGGCCTACAATGAGCAGTTCTTC. The encoded protein is CASSPEGLAYNEQFF. Using reference TRBV11-3 and TRBJ2-1 for the parts outside the CDR3, the full variable domain is EAGVVQSPRYKIIEKKQPVAFWCNPISGHNTLYWYLQNLGQGPELLIRYENEEAVDDSQLPKDRFSAERLKGVDSTLKIQPAELGDSAVYLCASSPEGLAYNEQFFGPGTRLTVL.

The rearrangement links TRBV28 to TRBJ2-7; D perhaps matches TRBD2 (5 bases). The CDR3 runs 14 residues. Germline V gene lookup returns CDR1 MDHEN and CDR2 SYDVKM. V shed 4 bases and J shed 2 bases, with 12 bases lying between them. The CDR3 nucleotides are TGTGCCAGCAGTTCCTCGAGCGGACCCTACGAGCAGTACTTC. Protein: CASSSSSGPYEQYF.

V usage is TRBV27 and J usage is TRBJ2-7; D possibly matches TRBD1 or TRBD2 (5 bases each). The CDR3 spans 15 residues. V lost 4 bases and J lost 1, with 14 bases in between. The V gene's germline CDR1 is MNHEY and CDR2 SMNVEV (reference sequence). CDR3 sequence reads: CASSSVGDASYEQYF. Here the CDR3 DNA reads TGTGCCAGCAGTTCCGTGGGGGATGCTTCCTACGAGCAGTACTTC.

Points on this clonotype: Germline and junction disagree at one end, which may indicate a read error. V usage is TRBV5-1 and J usage is TRBJ2-1, with D possibly TRBD2 on 5 matching bases. The V gene's germline CDR1 is SGHRS and CDR2 YFSETQ. The CDR3 loop spans 12 amino acids. The DNA of the CDR3 is TGCGCCAGCAGATTGGGGAGAAATGAGCAGTTCTTC. Translating it yields CASRLGRNEQFF.

The chain links TRBV20-1 to TRBJ1-1; 10 positions agree with TRBD1. The germline V gene encodes CDR1 DFQATT and CDR2 SNEGSKA (reference sequence). Losses at the gene ends were 3 bases for V and 1 base for J; bases not matched to a gene: 5. The CDR3 is 15 residues long. Here the CDR3 reads CSARDRDRGNTEAFF. The CDR3 coding sequence is TGCAGTGCTAGGGACCGGGACAGGGGGAACACTGAAGCTTTCTTT.

There are a few counts of this clonotype. CDR3 amino acids: CATSDSGGNQPQHF. CDR3 bases: TGTGCCACCAGTGATTCCGGGGGAAATCAGCCCCAGCATTTT. The chain carries TRBV24-1 and TRBJ1-5, with a possible D match to TRBD1 (5 bases). The CDR3 runs 14 residues. Germline V CDR1 and CDR2: KGHDR, SFDVKD. The V end was cut by 2 bases, the J end by 4 bases, with 8 bases between.

This chain links TRBV29-1 with TRBJ2-7; D remains unclear. Germline CDR1 and CDR2: SQVTM and ANQGSEA. Between the trimmed V and J ends, which lost 2 bases and 1 base, there was a span of 3 bases. The CDR3 is 11 amino acids. The CDR3 here is CSVELSYEQYF. In DNA, the CDR3 is TGCAGCGTTGAATTATCCTACGAGCAGTACTTC.

As concerns this clonotype: The junction shows a germline mismatch at one end, possibly a read error. The V call is TRBV7-9, the J call TRBJ1-6, with no clear D. The CDR3 loop spans 13 amino acids. CDR1 and CDR2 from the germline V gene are SEHNR and FQNEAQ (reference sequence). The CDR3: CASSLGRESPLHF. The CDR3 DNA sequence: TGTGCCAGCAGTTTAGGTCGGGAATCACCCCTCCACTTT.

At least ten counts were recorded for this clonotype. The genes are TRBV6-5 and TRBJ1-2; TRBD1 agrees at 10 bases. Germline CDR1 and CDR2: MNHEY and SVGAGI. This CDR3 spans 14 amino acids. With V trimmed by 1 base and J by 8 bases, 4 bases remained unmatched. CDR3 residues: CASSYWGQGLGYTF. DNA for the CDR3: TGTGCCAGCAGTTACTGGGGACAGGGGTTGGGCTACACCTTC.

This clonotype was counted many times. The CDR3 loop is CASSPGWEGRGQPQHF. The CDR3 DNA follows: TGCGCCAGCAGCCCCGGATGGGAGGGGCGAGGTCAGCCCCAGCATTTT. The rearrangement uses TRBV4-1 and TRBJ1-5; D perhaps matches TRBD1 (5 bases). The CDR3 covers 16 residues. Trimming removed 4 bases from V and 6 bases from J, with 19 bases in between. Germline CDR1 MGHRA, CDR2 YSYEKL.

Comment on this clonotype: This may be a read error: a much more frequent sequence differs by one nucleotide. The CDR3 end shows no conserved phenylalanine or tryptophan, and so a read error is likely. CDR3 protein: CASSYGLAGMTDTQYS. For the CDR3, the DNA is TGTGCCAGCAGTTACGGACTAGCGGGAATGACAGATACGCAGTATTCT. The rearrangement uses TRBV27 and TRBJ2-3; 12 nucleotides agree with TRBD2. Germline CDR1 MNHEY, CDR2 SMNVEV (reference sequence). The CDR3 is 16 residues long. Trimming took 4 bases from V and 3 from J; bases not matched to a gene: 5.

This clonotype was picked up one time. The chain has TRBV9 and TRBJ2-7; the D gene is possibly TRBD1 (6 bases). The germline V gene encodes CDR1 SGDLS and CDR2 YYNGEE. This CDR3 comprises 16 residues. Trimming stripped 4 bases from V and 3 bases from J, with 20 bases between. The CDR3 DNA reads TGTGCCAGCAGCCCCCCGACAGGCCAACTCCGCTACGAGCAGTACTTC. As protein: CASSPPTGQLRYEQYF.

The gene calls are TRBV7-9 and TRBJ2-1; perhaps TRBD2 as D (5 bases). V was trimmed by 7 bases and J by 0 bases, leaving 10 bases between them. The CDR3 is 14 amino acids. From germline, CDR1 is SEHNR and CDR2 FQNEAQ (reference sequence). The DNA of the CDR3 is TGTGCCAGCAAGTCGGGGAGCTCCTACAATGAGCAGTTCTTC. Its protein product is CASKSGSSYNEQFF.

This chain uses TRBV5-1 with TRBJ1-1; D might be TRBD1 (5 bases). This CDR3 spans 15 amino acids. Trimming removed 0 bases from V and 5 bases from J, with 14 bases in between. The germline V gene has CDR1 SGHRS and CDR2 YFSETQ. CDR3 sequence reads: CASSLGGTGITEAFF. In DNA, the CDR3 is TGCGCCAGCAGCTTGGGAGGGACCGGGATAACTGAAGCTTTCTTT.